These 23 T cell receptor beta chains were sequenced from one sample in a study of control samples from healthy donors and cancer patients. TCRdb's copy holds only in-frame clones and misses some; the assay was immunoSEQ multiplex PCR. The table shows 60,000 to 65,000 clones, with 65% to 90% occurring only once. What was sequenced was blood. The receptors were sampled from a man aged 40-50 years in good health.

The DNA for the CDR3 is TGTGCCAGCAGTGAATTAGCGGGGAACACCGGGGAGCTGTTTTTT. This gives the protein CASSELAGNTGELFF. The chain employs TRBV6-4 and TRBJ2-2; 7 nucleotides line up with TRBD2. Germline trimming cut 3 bases from V and 1 base from J; bases unmatched to any gene: 2. The CDR3 is 15 residues long. Germline-derived CDR1 and CDR2 are MRHNA and SNTAGT.

V and J are TRBV5-4 and TRBJ1-2, with D perhaps matching TRBD1 (5 bases). Between the trimmed V and J ends, which lost 0 bases and 7 bases, there was a span of 16 bases. This CDR3 has 15 amino acids. Per germline, CDR1 SGHNT and CDR2 YYREEE (reference sequence). In DNA, the CDR3 is TGTGCCAGCAGCTTGGCCGGAACAGGCAAGAGTGGCTACACCTTC. Protein sequence: CASSLAGTGKSGYTF.

This rearrangement joins TRBV7-2 to TRBJ1-5, with D unclear. The CDR3 has 13 residues. V lost 4 bases, J lost 4 bases, and 8 bases lay in between. From germline, CDR1 is SGHTA and CDR2 FQGNSA. This CDR3 reads CASSSQENQPQHF. CDR3 DNA: TGTGCCAGCAGCTCCCAGGAGAATCAGCCCCAGCATTTT.

The rearrangement joins TRBV7-2 to TRBJ1-2; D ambiguous. Germline V gene sequence: CDR1 SGHTA, CDR2 FQGNSA. CDR3 size: 15 residues. The ends were cut back, 3 bases at V and 8 bases at J, with 19 bases in the middle. The CDR3 is CASSFLYKESGGYTF. Here the CDR3 DNA reads TGTGCCAGCAGCTTCTTATATAAGGAGTCGGGAGGCTACACCTTC.

V is TRBV5-6 and J is TRBJ2-7; 9 nucleotides match TRBD1. The V segment lost 2 bases and the J segment 4 bases; nucleotides outside the gene matches: 7. The CDR3 is 15 amino acids. Per germline, CDR1 SGHDT and CDR2 YYEEEE. CDR3 loop: CASSLSPQGAYEQYF. In DNA form, the CDR3 reads TGTGCCAGCAGCTTAAGTCCACAGGGGGCATACGAGCAGTACTTC.

As concerns this clone: This may be a read error: a much more frequent sequence differs by one nucleotide. The genes are TRBV10-1 and TRBJ2-3, with 11 bases that match TRBD2. CDR3 length equals 15 residues. Trimming at V came to 7 bases and at J to 5 bases, leaving 8 bases not matched to a gene. The V gene's germline CDR1 is WNHNN and CDR2 SYGVQD (reference sequence). The CDR3 DNA reads as TGCGCCAGCAAAAAGACTAGCGGGGACATAGATACGCAGTATTTT. This encodes CASKKTSGDIDTQYF.

This chain connects TRBV6-4 to TRBJ1-4, with unresolved D. The V gene's germline CDR1 is MRHNA and CDR2 SNTAGT. Trimming shortened V by 0 bases and J by 5 bases, and 4 bases separated the two germline ends. The CDR3 totals 13 residues. The CDR3 spells CASSDSGNEKLFF. The CDR3 region has the DNA TGTGCCAGCAGTGACTCAGGAAATGAAAAACTGTTTTTT.

The CDR3 loop reads CATSRVAGGPHNEQFF. CDR3 sequence (DNA): TGTGCCACCAGCAGAGTAGCGGGAGGGCCCCACAATGAGCAGTTCTTC. V and J are TRBV15 and TRBJ2-1; 11 bases line up with TRBD2. The trim removed 1 base at V and 5 bases at J, leaving 4 bases unmatched. Germline V lookup: CDR1 LNHNV, CDR2 YYDKDF (reference sequence). The CDR3 loop spans 16 amino acids.

This chain links TRBV6-5 with TRBJ2-1; 10 bases are shared with TRBD2. This CDR3 region has 15 residues. Trimming took 8 bases from V and 4 from J; bases not matched to a gene: 8. In germline, CDR1 is MNHEY, CDR2 SVGAGI. The CDR3 coding sequence is TGTGCCAGCGGTCCAGGACTAGCGGCATACAATGAGCAGTTCTTC. The encoded protein is CASGPGLAAYNEQFF.

This chain joins TRBV29-1 and TRBJ1-1; D ambiguous. The CDR3 consists of 12 residues. Trimming removed 4 bases from V and 0 bases from J, with 6 bases in between. Germline-derived CDR1 and CDR2 are SQVTM and ANQGSEA. The CDR3 protein is CSVVVMNTEAFF. CDR3 bases: TGCAGCGTTGTTGTTATGAACACTGAAGCTTTCTTT.

In its sample, this clone was seen a few times. This chain's CDR3 is CASSLTSGANVLTF. The CDR3 nucleotides are TGTGCCAGCAGTCTTACCTCTGGGGCCAACGTCCTGACTTTC. The chain combines TRBV6-5 with TRBJ2-6, with D unresolved. This CDR3 spans 14 amino acids. Trimming stripped 5 bases from V and 0 bases from J, with 5 bases between. Germline CDR1 reads MNHEY; CDR2 reads SVGAGI.

This chain connects TRBV5-5 to TRBJ1-6; no reliable D call. Trimming cost V 9 bases and J 5 bases, with 15 bases left between them. CDR3 length: 14 residues. Germline CDR1 reads SGHKS; CDR2 reads YYEKEE (reference sequence). The chain's CDR3 is CATGTVLNNSPLHF. The CDR3 bases are TGTGCCACTGGTACCGTCCTTAATAATTCACCCCTCCACTTT.

The V and J genes are TRBV9 and TRBJ1-2; 7 positions agree with TRBD1. Trimming removed 4 bases from V and 4 bases from J; junction bases left unmatched: 16. The length of the CDR3 is 17 residues. Germline V lookup: CDR1 SGDLS, CDR2 YYNGEE. DNA of the CDR3: TGTGCCAGCAGCTATACTACCTACGGGACAGAAATCTATGGCTACACCTTC. Its translation: CASSYTTYGTEIYGYTF.

The chain has TRBV28 and TRBJ2-3, with TRBD2 matching 10 bases. The germline CDR1 and CDR2 sequences are MDHEN and SYDVKM. Trimming cost V 7 bases and J 7 bases; bases outside gene matches: 14. There are 16 residues in the CDR3. The CDR3 here is CASKGPLSGRAHTQYF. CDR3 DNA sequence: TGTGCCAGCAAGGGCCCCCTGAGCGGGAGGGCCCATACGCAGTATTTT.

The gene calls are TRBV29-1 and TRBJ2-5, with no clear D. V lost 6 bases to trimming and J lost 2 bases, with 10 bases between them. This CDR3 has 12 amino acids. CDR1 SQVTM and CDR2 ANQGSEA come from the germline V gene. The CDR3 DNA follows: TGCAGCGTCAACAGAGAACAAGAGACCCAGTACTTC. It encodes CSVNREQETQYF.

In this sample, this clone turned up a few times. The rearrangement links TRBV23-1 to TRBJ1-1; D call uncertain. TRBV23-1 is reported as an ORF; its role is uncertain. CDR3 length: 15 amino acids. Trimming removed 0 bases at V and 1 base at J, with 9 bases between. The CDR3 DNA reads TGCGCCAGCAGTCAATCGCAACCCAAGAACACTGAAGCTTTCTTT. This gives the protein CASSQSQPKNTEAFF.

The chain is built from TRBV30 and TRBJ2-1; 14 nucleotides line up with TRBD2. V lost 3 bases and J lost 12; bases outside the gene matches: 13. Germline CDR1 reads GTSNPN; CDR2 reads SVGIG (reference sequence). The CDR3 loop spans 16 amino acids. CDR3 nucleotide sequence: TGTGCCTGGAGCCTACGAGGGGGACTAGCGGGAGAAGCGCAGTTCTTC. It encodes CAWSLRGGLAGEAQFF. The full variable domain, its missing parts supplied by reference TRBV30 and TRBJ2-1, is SQTIHQWPATLVQPVGSPLSLECTVEGTSNPNLYWYRQAAGRGLQLLFYSVGIGQISSEVPQNLSASRPQDRQFILSSKKLLLSDSGFYLCAWSLRGGLAGEAQFFGPGTRLTVL.

The chain is built from TRBV21-1 and TRBJ1-1. TRBV21-1 is recorded as a pseudogene. This CDR3 is 12 amino acids long. The CDR3 reads CASSGGYTEAFF. CDR3 nucleotide sequence: TGTGCCAGCTCCGGGGGATACACTGAAGCTTTCTTT.

The chain recombines TRBV5-4 with TRBJ1-1; 8 bases align to TRBD1. The J segment lost 3 bases and the V segment lost 4 bases, leaving 8 bases of the junction unmatched. This CDR3 is built from 15 residues. Germline V gene data show CDR1 as SGHNT and CDR2 as YYREEE (reference sequence). The CDR3 DNA is TGTGCCAGCAGCGCGGGACAGGCAATTCACACTGAAGCTTTCTTT. The encoded protein is CASSAGQAIHTEAFF.

The chain employs TRBV3-1 (or the pseudogene TRBV3-2) and TRBJ1-3, with D possibly TRBD1 on 5 matching bases. The germline V and J ends were trimmed by 8 bases and 0 bases, with 20 bases remaining between them. Germline V CDR1 and CDR2: LGHDT, YNNKEL (reference sequence). The CDR3 runs 17 residues. This chain's CDR3 is CASPTIRQTHSGNTIYF. The CDR3 nucleotides are TGTGCCAGCCCAACTATACGACAGACGCACTCTGGAAACACCATATATTTT.

DNA of the CDR3: TGTGCCAGCAAGATAACAGGTGAGAACACTGAAGCTTTCTTT. Protein: CASKITGENTEAFF. The chain employs TRBV6-5 and TRBJ1-1; D is perhaps TRBD1 (5 bases). Between the trimmed V and J ends, which lost 7 bases and 1 base, there was a span of 13 bases. The V gene's germline CDR1 is MNHEY and CDR2 SVGAGI. The CDR3 totals 14 residues.

The chain combines TRBV6-2 or TRBV6-3 with TRBJ2-2; 11 positions agree with TRBD2. The V gene's germline CDR1 is MNHEY and CDR2 SVGEGT. The V segment lost 5 bases and the J segment 1 base; nucleotides outside the gene matches: 3. The CDR3 is 16 amino acids. DNA of the CDR3: TGTGCCAGCAGTGTTAGCGGGGGGGAGAACACCGGGGAGCTGTTTTTT. Amino acids: CASSVSGGENTGELFF.

The chain joins TRBV14 to TRBJ1-1; D unclear. The CDR3 runs to 13 residues. The V gene lost 4 bases and the J gene lost 0 bases, with 6 bases spanning the gap. CDR1 and CDR2 (germline): SGHDN, FVKESK. The CDR3, as DNA: TGTGCCAGCAGCCTGCTTCTGAACACTGAAGCTTTCTTT. It specifies CASSLLLNTEAFF.